Shown below are 13 T cell receptor beta chains from a single sample sequenced in a study of blood T cell repertoires in COVID-19. TCRdb's table, derived via immunoSEQ multiplex PCR, lists solely in-frame clones and lacks some. Of some 200,000 clones listed, around 83% were seen once; the top ten hold around 6.3%. The sample was peripheral blood. The receptors originated from a middle-aged woman with acute or convalescent COVID-19.

The CDR3 is CSASETGSNEQFF. The DNA for the CDR3 is TGCAGTGCTAGTGAGACCGGGAGCAATGAGCAGTTCTTC. The rearrangement links TRBV20-1 to TRBJ2-1; D may be TRBD2 (6 bases). Trimming left V 3 bases short and J 6 bases short, with 12 bases between. This CDR3 contains 13 residues. Germline values: CDR1 DFQATT, CDR2 SNEGSKA (reference sequence).

The rearrangement uses TRBV5-1 and TRBJ1-5; TRBD1 is a possible D gene (5 bases). CDR1 and CDR2 from the germline V gene are SGHRS and YFSETQ. CDR3 length equals 15 residues. Deletions cut 4 bases from V and 7 bases from J, with 18 bases between. Written as DNA, the CDR3 is TGCGCCAGCAGCCGGTCTGGGGGGGTCGAACAGCCCCAGCATTTT. It encodes CASSRSGGVEQPQHF. Full variable domain (rest looked up from reference TRBV5-1 and TRBJ1-5): KAGVTQTPRYLIKTRGQQVTLSCSPISGHRSVSWYQQTPGQGLQFLFEYFSETQRNKGNFPGRFSGRQFSNSRSEMNVSTLELGDSALYLCASSRSGGVEQPQHFGDGTRLSIL.

This clone was detected once. The V call is TRBV18, the J call TRBJ2-2, with 13 bases lining up with TRBD2. The length of the CDR3 is 16 residues. V shed 5 bases, J shed 7 bases, and the junction held 7 bases outside the gene matches. Germline V gene lookup returns CDR1 KGHSH and CDR2 LQKENI. The CDR3 sequence is CASSTGLAGVSGELFF. The CDR3 DNA reads TGTGCCAGCTCAACCGGACTAGCGGGAGTAAGCGGGGAGCTGTTTTTT.

The V call is TRBV2, the J call TRBJ1-4; D might be TRBD1 (6 bases). V was trimmed by 5 bases and J by 13 bases, leaving 14 bases between them. This CDR3 comprises 12 residues. Germline V gene data show CDR1 as SNHLY and CDR2 as FYNNEI. The DNA of the CDR3 is TGTGCCAGCAGTAGCACAGGGACGGGACTGTTTTTT. This translates into CASSSTGTGLFF.

CDR3 DNA sequence: TGTGCCAGCAGTTTAAAAGCCTCCTACGAGCAGTACTTC. It yields the protein CASSLKASYEQYF. The chain carries TRBV27 and TRBJ2-7; D ambiguous. Trimming took off 2 bases at V and 0 bases at J, with 5 bases between the two ends. This CDR3 region has 13 residues. Germline CDR1 and CDR2: MNHEY and SMNVEV (reference sequence).

This chain links TRBV28 with TRBJ1-6, with D unresolved. Trimming shortened V by 1 base and J by 7 bases, and 11 bases separated the two germline ends. Germline V CDR1 and CDR2: MDHEN, SYDVKM. The CDR3 contains 15 residues. The DNA for the CDR3 is TGTGCCAGCAGTTTATCGGTGACGGGGAATTCACCCCTCCACTTT. This codes for CASSLSVTGNSPLHF.

The chain uses TRBV5-4 and TRBJ2-5; 7 bases map to TRBD1. CDR3 length: 14 amino acids. V trimming: 4 bases; J trimming: 3 bases; junction bases outside the gene matches: 6. Germline CDR1 and CDR2: SGHNT and YYREEE (reference sequence). The CDR3: CASSDRDREETQYF. CDR3 DNA: TGTGCCAGCAGCGACCGGGACAGAGAAGAGACCCAGTACTTC.

This clone is classed as medium-sized (0.01 to 0.1%). This sequence joins TRBV5-5 and TRBJ1-5; 8 bases are shared with TRBD1. This CDR3 comprises 16 residues. Germline V gives CDR1 SGHKS, CDR2 YYEKEE (reference sequence). V lost 1 base and J lost 6; bases outside the gene matches: 9. CDR3 in amino acids: CASSLRGGQGIQPQHF. CDR3 DNA sequence: TGTGCCAGCAGCTTGAGAGGTGGACAGGGCATTCAGCCCCAGCATTTT.

The chain couples TRBV24-1 to TRBJ1-4, with 10 bases identical to TRBD1. Germline lookup yields CDR1 KGHDR and CDR2 SFDVKD. CDR3 length: 14 residues. The trim removed 7 bases at V and 8 bases at J, leaving 6 bases unmatched. CDR3 coding DNA: TGTGCCACCAGGTGGACAGGGGGTCAAGAAAAACTGTTTTTT. It translates to CATRWTGGQEKLFF.

This clone was picked up many times. The rearrangement joins TRBV6-4 to TRBJ2-3; 11 bases fit TRBD2. Per germline, CDR1 MRHNA and CDR2 SNTAGT. This CDR3 is built from 15 residues. The V and J ends lost 0 bases and 4 bases, in that order; junction bases with no gene match: 0. In DNA, the CDR3 is TGTGCCAGCAGTGACTCTAGCGGGGGGGCAGATACGCAGTATTTT. It codes for CASSDSSGGADTQYF.

The rearrangement links TRBV9 to TRBJ1-1; D may be TRBD1 (6 bases). Trimming stripped 4 bases from V and 3 bases from J, with 10 bases between. CDR3 length: 13 residues. Germline CDR1 SGDLS, CDR2 YYNGEE. CDR3 sequence: CASSLNRDTEAFF. The DNA of the CDR3 is TGTGCCAGCAGCCTAAACAGGGACACTGAAGCTTTCTTT.

This rearrangement joins TRBV5-1 to TRBJ1-4, with D tentatively TRBD1 (6 bases). The V end was cut by 4 bases, the J end by 6 bases, with 19 bases between. The germline gives CDR1 SGHRS, CDR2 YFSETQ. The CDR3 is 16 amino acids. The CDR3 coding sequence is TGCGCCAGCAGCCCGCAGGGACACCACGGAGATGAAAAACTGTTTTTT. It yields the protein CASSPQGHHGDEKLFF.

This clone has just a few counts. This chain connects TRBV27 to TRBJ1-3; perhaps TRBD1 as D (5 bases). Germline values: CDR1 MNHEY, CDR2 SMNVEV (reference sequence). V was clipped by 8 bases and J by 2 bases, with 13 bases between them. There are 14 residues in the CDR3. CDR3 loop: CASSPWGAGNTIYF. The CDR3 coding sequence is TGTGCCAGCTCGCCCTGGGGGGCTGGAAACACCATATATTTT.